This T cell receptor beta chain derives from a study of cytomegalovirus exposure and HLA in healthy donors. Findings and caveats of the study: In a later analysis, at a false discovery rate of 0.05, approximately 15,000 TCR beta sequences matched HLA alleles.

The PCR employed 60 Vbeta primers together with 13 Jbeta primers. Using immunoSEQ multiplex PCR, the repertoire was profiled, and TCRdb retains in-frame clones only, with some absent. Among under 130,000 clones listed, approximately 70% were seen once. Healthy bone marrow donors supplied every sample. The germline gives CDR1 LGHNA, CDR2 YNFKEQ. The CDR3 consists of 17 residues. V shed 0 bases and J shed 0 bases, with 12 bases lying between them. In the case of this clone: No antigen is known for it.

The chain carries TRBV4-2 and TRBJ2-1; D is uncertain. Sequenced sample: PBMCs. The sequence was collected from a man aged 35 to 55 in good health and CMV-seropositive. This chain's CDR3 is CASSQEEIISSYNEQFF. CDR3 nucleotides: TGTGCCAGCAGCCAAGAGGAGATTATTAGCTCCTACAATGAGCAGTTCTTC.